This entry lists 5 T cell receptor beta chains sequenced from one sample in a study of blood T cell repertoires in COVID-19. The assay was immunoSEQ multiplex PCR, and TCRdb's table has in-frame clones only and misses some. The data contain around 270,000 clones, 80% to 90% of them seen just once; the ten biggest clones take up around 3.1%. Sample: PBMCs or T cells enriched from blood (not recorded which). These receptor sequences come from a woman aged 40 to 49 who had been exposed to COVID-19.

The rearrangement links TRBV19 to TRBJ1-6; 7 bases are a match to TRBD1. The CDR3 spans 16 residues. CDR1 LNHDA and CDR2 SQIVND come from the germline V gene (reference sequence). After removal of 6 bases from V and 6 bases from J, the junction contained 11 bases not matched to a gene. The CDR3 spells CASRKVTGKSNSPLHF. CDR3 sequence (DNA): TGTGCCAGTAGAAAGGTGACAGGGAAAAGTAATTCACCCCTCCACTTT. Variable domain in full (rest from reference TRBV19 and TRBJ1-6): DGGITQSPKYLFRKEGQNVTLSCEQNLNHDAMYWYRQDPGQGLRLIYYSQIVNDFQKGDIAEGYSVSREKKESFPLTVTSAQKNPTAFYLCASRKVTGKSNSPLHFGNGTRLTVT.

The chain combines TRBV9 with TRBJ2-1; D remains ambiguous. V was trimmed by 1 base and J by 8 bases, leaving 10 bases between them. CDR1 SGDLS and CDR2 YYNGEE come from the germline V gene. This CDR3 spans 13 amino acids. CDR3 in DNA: TGTGCCAGCAGCGTAAGAACTGCGTATGAGCAGTTCTTC. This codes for CASSVRTAYEQFF.

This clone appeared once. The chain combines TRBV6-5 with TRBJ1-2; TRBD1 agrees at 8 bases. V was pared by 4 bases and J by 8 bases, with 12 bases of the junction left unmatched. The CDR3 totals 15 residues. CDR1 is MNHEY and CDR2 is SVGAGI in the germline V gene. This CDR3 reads CASSSGKQGELGYTF. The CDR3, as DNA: TGTGCCAGCAGTTCAGGAAAACAGGGGGAATTGGGCTACACCTTC.

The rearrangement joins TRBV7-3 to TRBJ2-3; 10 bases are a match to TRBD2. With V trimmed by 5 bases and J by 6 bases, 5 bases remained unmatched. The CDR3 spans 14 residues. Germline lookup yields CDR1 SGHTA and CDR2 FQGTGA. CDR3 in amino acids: CASSPSGSSDTQYF. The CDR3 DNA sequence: TGTGCCAGCAGCCCTAGCGGGAGTTCGGATACGCAGTATTTT.

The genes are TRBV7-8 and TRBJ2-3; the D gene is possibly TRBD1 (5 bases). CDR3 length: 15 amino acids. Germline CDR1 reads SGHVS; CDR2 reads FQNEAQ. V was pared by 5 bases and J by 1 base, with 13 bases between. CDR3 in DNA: TGTGCCAGCAGCACCCTCCTAGGGGGCACAGATACGCAGTATTTT. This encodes CASSTLLGGTDTQYF.